Shown below are 26 T cell receptor beta chains from a single sample sequenced in a study of post-analysis software for immune sequencing data. The study's findings and limits: Relative to controls, patients had a handful of TRBV segments at higher frequency, with TRBV5-6, TRBV5-1 and TRBV20-1 among these.

Their antigens are not known. Sequencing libraries made from TCR beta cDNA carried unique molecular identifiers. TCRdb processed the PCR reads anew with MiXCR; each CDR3 protein has one entry. The data contain fewer than 850,000 distinct CDR3 sequences, just under 30% of them singletons. Sequencing was carried out using blood. The receptor source for this set is a girl aged 5 to 17 with multiple sclerosis.

On this clonotype itself: The junction does not match germline at one end; this may be a read error. The chain recombines TRBV6-5 with TRBJ2-1, with 8 bases that match TRBD2. Germline V gives CDR1 MNHEY, CDR2 SVGAGI. CDR3 size: 14 residues. CDR3 bases: TGTGCCAGCAGTAACTCACTAGCGGATAATGAGCAGTTCTTC. Amino acids: CASSNSLADNEQFF.

This clonotype has a handful of counts. The V call is TRBV20-1, the J call TRBJ1-6, with D tentatively TRBD1 (5 bases). V gave up 1 base and J gave up 9 bases, with 10 bases separating them. The CDR3 is made up of 13 amino acids. The germline gives CDR1 DFQATT, CDR2 SNEGSKA (reference sequence). DNA of the CDR3: TGCAGTGCTAGAGGGACAACCATTTCACCCCTCCACTTT. It encodes CSARGTTISPLHF.

V and J are TRBV28 and TRBJ2-7, with 9 bases that match TRBD1. With 5 bases clipped from V and 4 bases from J, the junction kept 9 bases outside the gene matches. The CDR3 length is 15 residues. Germline values: CDR1 MDHEN, CDR2 SYDVKM. DNA of the CDR3: TGTGCCAGCAGTCCCTGGGACAGGGCTCTGTACGAGCAGTACTTC. It yields the protein CASSPWDRALYEQYF.

The chain employs TRBV5-1 and TRBJ1-2; D call uncertain. The V end was cut by 1 base, the J end by 2 bases, with 12 bases between. The CDR3 spans 15 residues. Germline V gives CDR1 SGHRS, CDR2 YFSETQ. In DNA, the CDR3 is TGCGCCAGCAGCTTGTGGCCGACTCCGAACTATGGCTACACCTTC. Amino acid sequence: CASSLWPTPNYGYTF.

V and J are TRBV14 and TRBJ2-7; possibly TRBD2 for D (6 bases). The CDR3 is made up of 13 amino acids. The germline V gene encodes CDR1 SGHDN and CDR2 FVKESK. V lost 0 bases, J lost 4 bases, and 7 bases lay in between. For the CDR3, the DNA is TGTGCCAGCAGCCAAGACGCGGGGTACGAGCAGTACTTC. Encoded protein: CASSQDAGYEQYF.

This chain links TRBV7-8 with TRBJ1-2, with D unclear. The CDR3 sequence is 16 residues long. The germline V gene has CDR1 SGHVS and CDR2 FQNEAQ. V lost 2 bases and J lost 2, with 15 bases in between. CDR3 sequence (DNA): TGTGCCAGCAGCTTACTTAACCCAAAAGGGAACTATGGCTACACCTTC. This sequence encodes CASSLLNPKGNYGYTF.

This clonotype was observed a handful of times. This rearrangement joins TRBV7-2 to TRBJ2-4; TRBD2 might be the D (6 bases). Deletions cut 5 bases from V and 3 bases from J, with 11 bases between. Germline values: CDR1 SGHTA, CDR2 FQGNSA. The CDR3 loop spans 14 amino acids. CDR3 sequence (DNA): TGTGCCAGCAGCCGGGACTCTGGCAAAAACATTCAGTACTTC. This codes for CASSRDSGKNIQYF.

This clonotype was recorded once. The rearrangement uses TRBV10-3 and TRBJ2-3, with 12 bases lining up with TRBD2. This CDR3 has 18 amino acids. Trimming took 5 bases from V and 7 from J; bases not matched to a gene: 16. Germline V gene data show CDR1 as ENHRY and CDR2 as SYGVKD. CDR3 in amino acids: CAISPLAGGPRGSNTQYF. CDR3 sequence (DNA): TGTGCCATCAGTCCACTAGCGGGAGGCCCCCGGGGGTCGAATACGCAGTATTTT.

This clonotype was picked up a small number of times. The J gene is TRBJ2-1, the V gene TRBV20-1, with D perhaps matching TRBD1 or TRBD2 (5 bases each). The germline CDR1 and CDR2 sequences are DFQATT and SNEGSKA (reference sequence). The CDR3 is 13 residues long. With 3 bases removed from V and 9 bases from J, the gap between germline ends came to 15 bases. The CDR3 DNA reads TGCAGTGCTAGCGGAATACCAGGGAGTGAGCAGTTCTTC. Residues: CSASGIPGSEQFF.

The CDR3 spells CASSQEGGILSTQYF. In DNA form, the CDR3 reads TGTGCCAGCAGCCAAGAAGGGGGGATTTTAAGTACCCAGTACTTC. The gene calls are TRBV3-1 and TRBJ2-5; D possibly matches TRBD1 or TRBD2 (6 bases each). CDR1 and CDR2 from the germline V gene are LGHDT and YNNKEL (reference sequence). With 0 bases removed from V and 8 bases from J, the gap between germline ends came to 16 bases. This CDR3 is 15 amino acids long.

J is TRBJ2-5 and V is TRBV3-1; D is perhaps TRBD1 (6 bases). With 6 bases removed from V and 1 base from J, the gap between germline ends came to 12 bases. The length of the CDR3 is 14 residues. Germline lookup yields CDR1 LGHDT and CDR2 YNNKEL (reference sequence). The CDR3 bases are TGTGCCAGCAGTCAACGGACAGCCCAAGAGACCCAGTACTTC. Its translation: CASSQRTAQETQYF.

This clonotype was recorded once. The chain joins TRBV5-5 to TRBJ2-3; TRBD2 matches 9 bases. V trimming: 4 bases; J trimming: 6 bases; junction bases outside the gene matches: 12. CDR1 is SGHKS, CDR2 YYEKEE, per germline (reference sequence). The length of the CDR3 is 16 residues. CDR3: CASSRRTSAEIDTQYF. The CDR3, as DNA: TGTGCCAGCAGCAGACGGACTAGCGCGGAGATCGATACGCAGTATTTT.

This clonotype has only a few counts. The CDR3 loop reads CAISGSTSYNEQFF. DNA for the CDR3: TGTGCCATCAGTGGGAGCACCTCCTACAATGAGCAGTTCTTC. J is TRBJ2-1 and V is TRBV10-3; no firm D call. The CDR3 contains 14 residues. CDR1 is ENHRY and CDR2 is SYGVKD in the germline V gene. V lost 4 bases to trimming and J lost 0 bases, with 7 bases between them.

The chain employs TRBV20-1 and TRBJ2-2; 9 nucleotides align to TRBD1. Germline-derived CDR1 and CDR2 are DFQATT and SNEGSKA (reference sequence). The ends lost 6 bases at V and 7 bases at J; junction bases unmatched: 15. This CDR3 spans 16 amino acids. This CDR3 reads CSATVPQGALVGELFF. The CDR3 nucleotides are TGCAGTGCAACGGTCCCACAGGGGGCCTTGGTCGGGGAGCTGTTTTTT.

This clonotype was detected ten times or more. The rearrangement joins TRBV4-3 to TRBJ2-7; 8 bases agree with TRBD1. This CDR3 contains 13 residues. CDR1 and CDR2 from the germline V gene are LGHNA and YSLEER. After removal of 1 base from V and 4 bases from J, the junction contained 0 bases not matched to a gene. Here the CDR3 DNA reads TGCGCCAGCAGCCAAGGGACAGGGTACGAGCAGTACTTC. This translates into CASSQGTGYEQYF.

CDR3 nucleotide sequence: TGTGCCATCAGTTCCAGCGGGGGGTTTACAGATGAGCAGTTCTTC. As protein: CAISSSGGFTDEQFF. The chain couples TRBV10-3 to TRBJ2-1, with 9 positions matching TRBD2. CDR3 length: 15 residues. V dropped 5 bases and J dropped 8; count of bases not matched to a gene: 10. The germline CDR1 and CDR2 sequences are ENHRY and SYGVKD.

The chain joins TRBV15 to TRBJ2-7; 9 nucleotides match TRBD2. This CDR3 is 16 amino acids long. The germline gives CDR1 LNHNV, CDR2 YYDKDF (reference sequence). V was clipped by 5 bases and J by 3 bases; unmatched bases: 11. Written as DNA, the CDR3 is TGTGCCACCAGCGGACGAGAAGGACTAGCGCTCTACGAGCAGTACTTC. Translating gives CATSGREGLALYEQYF. The full variable domain, its missing parts supplied by reference TRBV15 and TRBJ2-7, is DAMVIQNPRYQVTQFGKPVTLSCSQTLNHNVMYWYQQKSSQAPKLLFHYYDKDFNNEADTPDNFQSRRPNTSFCFLDIRSPGLGDTAMYLCATSGREGLALYEQYFGPGTRLTVT.

Comment on this clonotype: A junction end diverges from the germline sequence, so it may reflect a read error. V usage is TRBV20-1 and J usage is TRBJ2-5; TRBD2 aligns across 8 bases. The CDR3 is 16 residues long. Germline CDR1 and CDR2: DFQATT and SNEGSKA (reference sequence). CDR3 sequence: CSARRRGGRVFETQDF. As DNA, the CDR3 is TGCAGTGCTAGAAGACGGGGGGGCCGCGTTTTCGAGACCCAGGACTTC.

This rearrangement joins TRBV6-2 or TRBV6-3 to TRBJ2-7; D unresolved. The V gene's germline CDR1 is MNHEY and CDR2 SVGEGT. Deletions cut 4 bases from V and 3 bases from J, with 13 bases between. The CDR3 extends over 14 amino acids. The CDR3: CASSSNLERYEQYF. As DNA, the CDR3 is TGTGCCAGCAGTTCTAACCTCGAACGCTACGAGCAGTACTTC.

This chain links TRBV12-3 or TRBV12-4 with TRBJ2-5; D unresolved. The CDR3 runs 15 residues. V lost 5 bases to trimming and J lost 0 bases, with 13 bases between them. CDR3 sequence reads: CASSPGRTNQETQYF. In DNA form, the CDR3 reads TGTGCCAGCAGTCCGGGCCGTACCAACCAAGAGACCCAGTACTTC.

This clonotype was counted a few times. The rearrangement links TRBV7-9 to TRBJ2-5; D is unclear. The CDR3 contains 15 residues. Germline V gene lookup returns CDR1 SEHNR and CDR2 FQNEAQ (reference sequence). V lost 1 base and J lost 2, with 11 bases in between. For the CDR3, the DNA is TGTGCCAGCAGCTTAGGTCCACAGAGACAAGAGACCCAGTACTTC. It yields the protein CASSLGPQRQETQYF.

This clonotype was counted only a few times. V usage is TRBV5-6 and J usage is TRBJ2-1; 7 nucleotides align to TRBD2. This CDR3 comprises 14 residues. Trimming took 6 bases from V and 7 from J; bases not matched to a gene: 10. Germline CDR1 reads SGHDT; CDR2 reads YYEEEE. Here the CDR3 reads CASKSAGVQNEQFF. The CDR3 DNA is TGTGCCAGCAAGTCTGCGGGAGTACAAAATGAGCAGTTCTTC.

This rearrangement joins TRBV15 to TRBJ1-2; 8 nucleotides match TRBD1. In germline, CDR1 is LNHNV, CDR2 YYDKDF (reference sequence). The junction had 8 bases not matched to a gene; V was cut back by 1 base and J by 7 bases. The CDR3 extends over 15 amino acids. DNA for the CDR3: TGTGCCACCAGCAGAGTGTTGACAGGGGCCGGTGGCTACACCTTC. Translation gives CATSRVLTGAGGYTF.

The chain has TRBV11-3 and TRBJ2-3; the D gene is possibly TRBD1 (5 bases). V was clipped by 0 bases and J by 8 bases, with 15 bases between them. CDR1 is SGHNT and CDR2 is YENEEA in the germline V gene. The CDR3 totals 15 residues. CDR3 region: CASSLDGRVFGTQYF. In DNA form, the CDR3 reads TGTGCCAGCAGCTTAGATGGCAGGGTATTCGGTACGCAGTATTTT.

This clonotype was counted between two and nine times. The chain links TRBV24-1 to TRBJ2-7; 11 bases match TRBD1. The junction had 4 bases not matched to a gene; V was cut back by 4 bases and J by 6 bases. The CDR3 spans 14 residues. The germline gives CDR1 KGHDR, CDR2 SFDVKD. DNA for the CDR3: TGTGCCACCAGTGAACCGGGACAGGGGGGCGAGCAGTACTTC. Protein sequence: CATSEPGQGGEQYF.

The V and J genes are TRBV28 and TRBJ1-2; TRBD1 aligns across 9 bases. This CDR3 region has 15 residues. J was trimmed by 0 bases and V by 6 bases; bases with no gene match: 5. CDR1 and CDR2 (germline): MDHEN, SYDVKM. CDR3 in DNA: TGTGCCAGCAGGAGGGGGACAGGGCCTAACTATGGCTACACCTTC. It translates to CASRRGTGPNYGYTF.